The rows below give T cell receptor beta chains drawn from one sample of a study of a mutant IDH1 vaccine in newly diagnosed glioma. Their recognized antigens are unknown. The data were produced by immunoSEQ multiplex PCR, yet TCRdb's version contains in-frame clones alone and is incomplete. The sample holds about 41,000 clones, approximately 92% seen once. The sample here was PBMCs, taken from a glioma patient whose treatment included an IDH1 peptide vaccine. Receptors were obtained from a man between 40 and 49 years old with glioma. CDR3s include the opening cysteine and the closing phenylalanine or tryptophan. D genes are given only for firm matches. For some rows the clone size is stated as once, few or many, or as a class when expanded; others skip it.

V gene	CDR3 length	clone size	J gene	D gene	CDR3 DNA	CDR3 protein
TRBV27	14	once	TRBJ1-2	-	TGTGCCAGCAGTTTATCGAGAAGAAACTATGGCTACACCTTC	CASSLSRRNYGYTF
TRBV4-1	17	-	TRBJ2-1	-	TGCGCCAGCAGCCAAGATAGTACGGGGATATCCTACAATGAGCAGTTCTTC	CASSQDSTGISYNEQFF
TRBV10-3	14	-	TRBJ1-6	-	TGTGCCATCAGTGAGGGGCAGAATAATTCACCCCTCCACTTT	CAISEGQNNSPLHF
TRBV5-1	14	-	TRBJ2-4	-	TGCGCCAGCAGCTTAAGTGAAACCAAAAACATTCAGTACTTC	CASSLSETKNIQYF
TRBV7-2	13	-	TRBJ1-1	-	TGTGCCAGCAGCTTACAAGGAGAGCCTGAAGCTTTCTTT	CASSLQGEPEAFF
TRBV7-2	12	-	TRBJ2-7	-	TGTGCCAGCAGCTTTAGCTCCTACGAGCAGTACTTC	CASSFSSYEQYF
TRBV25-1	11	-	TRBJ1-1	-	TGTGCCAGCAGTAGTAATCGTGGAGCTTTCTTT	CASSSNRGAFF
TRBV4-2	18	few	TRBJ1-2	TRBD1	TGTGCCAGCAGCCAAGATGTGAACAGGGGAGCCTCCAACTATGGCTACACCTTC	CASSQDVNRGASNYGYTF
TRBV7-9	15	-	TRBJ1-4	-	TGTGCCAGCAGCTTAGTACCGCAGGGAGGTGAAAAACTGTTTTTT	CASSLVPQGGEKLFF
TRBV15	13	few	TRBJ2-5	-	TGTGCCACCAGCAGAGGACCGAGGGAGACCCAGTACTTC	CATSRGPRETQYF
TRBV18	14	-	TRBJ1-1	-	TGTGCCAGCTCACCGGGGGGGGGCCACACTGAAGCTTTCTTT	CASSPGGGHTEAFF
TRBV4-3	13	-	TRBJ1-2	-	TGCGCCAGCAGCCGTTCGGGAGAGGATGGCTACACCTTC	CASSRSGEDGYTF
TRBV28	18	-	TRBJ1-1	-	TGTGCCAGCAGTTTAGGGGGGGCAGGGGCGCAAACGAACACTGAAGCTTTCTTT	CASSLGGAGAQTNTEAFF
TRBV30	16	-	TRBJ1-5	-	TGTGCCTGGAGCCGCGGACAGACCCAACACTATCAGCCCCAGCATTTT	CAWSRGQTQHYQPQHF
TRBV9	18	-	TRBJ2-2	TRBD2	TGTGCCAGCAGCGCCAGGGGACTAGCGGCTAGCGGGAGCGGGGAGCTGTTTTTT	CASSARGLAASGSGELFF
TRBV6-5	15	once	TRBJ1-2	-	TGTGCCAGCAGCCACTCCGAGGAGGGGGGATATGGCTACACCTTC	CASSHSEEGGYGYTF
TRBV11-2	15	once	TRBJ1-4	-	TGTGCCAGCAGCCCATATCGGGGGGCGAATGAAAAACTGTTTTTT	CASSPYRGANEKLFF
TRBV5-1	15	-	TRBJ1-6	TRBD1	TGCGCCAGCAGCTTGGAGGGACAGGGGAATTCACCCCTCCACTTT	CASSLEGQGNSPLHF
TRBV15	15	-	TRBJ1-4	TRBD1	TGTGCCACCAGCAGAGTACAGACAGGGGGAGAAAAACTGTTTTTT	CATSRVQTGGEKLFF
TRBV29-1	13	-	TRBJ2-6	-	TGCAGCATACTCTTCTCTGGGGCCAACGTCCTGACTTTC	CSILFSGANVLTF
TRBV4-1	14	once	TRBJ1-5	-	TGCGCCAGCAGCCAAGATGGGGTCTATCAGCCCCAGCATTTT	CASSQDGVYQPQHF
TRBV4-3	15	-	TRBJ1-4	TRBD1	TGCGCCAGCAGCCAAGGGACAGGGGTTATCGAAAAACTGTTTTTT	CASSQGTGVIEKLFF
TRBV19	13	-	TRBJ2-1	-	TGTGCCAGTAGGAGCCCCCCGGAGAATGAGCAGTTCTTC	CASRSPPENEQFF
TRBV15	18	-	TRBJ2-1	TRBD2	TGTGCCACCAGCAGAGATGGGGAGGGACTAGCGGGCTACAATGAGCAGTTCTTC	CATSRDGEGLAGYNEQFF
TRBV19	14	once	TRBJ1-2	TRBD1	TGTGCCAGTAGTATTGGGACAGGGTTCTATGGCTACACCTTC	CASSIGTGFYGYTF
TRBV28	12	-	TRBJ1-2	TRBD1	TGTGCCAGCAGTTCAGGGGGGGATGGCTACACCTTC	CASSSGGDGYTF
TRBV4-1	14	-	TRBJ1-2	-	TGCGCCAGCAGCCAAGCCTTACAGAGGTATGGCTACACCTTC	CASSQALQRYGYTF
TRBV6-5	14	-	TRBJ2-7	-	TGTGCCAGCAGTTCCAGCCAGCACTCCTACGAGCAGTACTTC	CASSSSQHSYEQYF
TRBV7-9	15	-	TRBJ2-5	-	TGTGCCAGCAGCAAGGAGGACGGTGCAGGAGAGACCCAGTACTTC	CASSKEDGAGETQYF
TRBV15	16	-	TRBJ2-5	-	TGTGCCACCAGCCCCCCAAGGGGGAGGCTACAAGAGACCCAGTACTTC	CATSPPRGRLQETQYF
TRBV10-1	13	-	TRBJ1-1	-	TGCGCCAGCAGTGAGTCAGGACACGATGAAGCTTTCTTT	CASSESGHDEAFF
TRBV19	13	-	TRBJ1-1	-	TGTGCCAGTAGTATTATACTTCTGGCTGAAGCTTTCTTT	CASSIILLAEAFF
TRBV6-5	15	-	TRBJ1-2	-	TGTGCCAGCAGTTACTCGGGGCAGGGGACTTATGGCTACACCTTC	CASSYSGQGTYGYTF
TRBV6-1	16	-	TRBJ1-5	TRBD1	TGTGCCAGCAGTGGGGACAGGGGCGCGTCCAATCAGCCCCAGCATTTT	CASSGDRGASNQPQHF
TRBV7-9	11	-	TRBJ2-5	-	TGTGCCAGCAGCTTATATGAGACCCAGTACTTC	CASSLYETQYF
TRBV27	15	-	TRBJ2-2	-	TGTGCCAGCAGTTCCAGAAAATTGAACACCGGGGAGCTGTTTTTT	CASSSRKLNTGELFF
TRBV5-1	15	-	TRBJ2-1	-	TGCGCCAGCACGAGGGAAGTCGGTACCTACAATGAGCAGTTCTTC	CASTREVGTYNEQFF
TRBV11-2	15	-	TRBJ2-1	TRBD2	TGTGCCAGCAGCCCCCTCGGACTAGCCTACAATGAGCAGTTCTTC	CASSPLGLAYNEQFF
TRBV5-6	12	-	TRBJ1-1	-	TGTGCCAGCAGTCATACCTCGGGTGAAGCTTTCTTT	CASSHTSGEAFF
TRBV28	19	-	TRBJ2-4	TRBD1	TGTGCCAGCAGTTTTTCGCGGGCCGGGACAGGGGCTGATAGAAACATTCAGTACTTC	CASSFSRAGTGADRNIQYF
TRBV6-4	13	-	TRBJ1-2	-	TGTGCCAGCAGTCCAGGGGCCAACTATGGCTACACCTTC	CASSPGANYGYTF
TRBV2	15	-	TRBJ1-4	TRBD1	TGTGCCAGCAGGGCCACAGGGGCAACTAATGAAAAACTGTTTTTT	CASRATGATNEKLFF
TRBV4-2	12	-	TRBJ1-1	-	TGTGCCAGCAGCCGAGCGAACACTGAAGCTTTCTTT	CASSRANTEAFF
TRBV7-9	15	-	TRBJ1-1	-	TGTGCCAGCAGCTTAGCGAGGGGCTGGGGCACTGAAGCTTTCTTT	CASSLARGWGTEAFF
TRBV18	14	-	TRBJ1-1	-	TGTGCCAGCTCACCAACCGGGGGGAGGACTGAAGCTTTCTTT	CASSPTGGRTEAFF
TRBV6-5	15	-	TRBJ2-3	-	TGTGCCAGCAGCTCAATCGGGGCCCCTGGAGATACGCAGTATTTT	CASSSIGAPGDTQYF
TRBV6-6	14	-	TRBJ1-1	TRBD1	TGTGCCAGCAGTTACGTTACAGGGGGCACTGAAGCTTTCTTT	CASSYVTGGTEAFF
TRBV7-9	13	-	TRBJ2-3	-	TGTGCCAGCAGCTTAACAAACACAGATACGCAGTATTTT	CASSLTNTDTQYF
TRBV6-6	13	-	TRBJ2-4	TRBD1	TGTGCCAGCACCTCCCGGGACAGAAACATTCAGTACTTC	CASTSRDRNIQYF
TRBV7-9	15	-	TRBJ1-3	-	TGTGCCAGCAGCTTAACGACAGTCTCTGGAAACACCATATATTTT	CASSLTTVSGNTIYF
TRBV5-5	15	-	TRBJ2-7	-	TGTGCCAGCAGCTTGCTCGGACACTGGGGCGACGAGCAGTACTTC	CASSLLGHWGDEQYF
TRBV29-1	13	-	TRBJ1-5	-	TGCAGCGCCGGAGGGACGGGCAATCAGCCCCAGCATTTT	CSAGGTGNQPQHF
TRBV11-3	14	-	TRBJ2-2	-	TGTGCCAGCAGCCCCCTATCGAACACCGGGGAGCTGTTTTTT	CASSPLSNTGELFF
TRBV4-1	14	-	TRBJ2-4	-	TGCGCCAGCAGCCAACCCTTAGCCAAAAACATTCAGTACTTC	CASSQPLAKNIQYF
TRBV19	15	-	TRBJ1-5	-	TGTGCCAGTAGTAAGGACCCGGGGGGCAATCAGCCCCAGCATTTT	CASSKDPGGNQPQHF